The 12 T cell receptor beta chains below all came from one sample that was sequenced in a study of OX40 agonist ivuxolimab in advanced cancers. The library was prepared using the immunoSEQ multiplex PCR assay. Drawn from immuneACCESS, this table holds only the in-frame rearrangements with V and J called that TCRdb kept. Clones are partly lost; checked studies trace under half to an unresolved V gene and leave the rest unexplained. The sample table contains some 90,000 clones; only one count was recorded for about 90% of them. The ten largest make up about 0.81% of the sample. The specimen was CD4+ or CD8+ T cells sorted from blood, collected in a trial of the OX40 agonist ivuxolimab. These receptor sequences come from an adult with an advanced solid tumor such as melanoma, head and neck, liver or kidney cancer.

V gene TRBV5-6 combines with J gene TRBJ2-4; the D call may be TRBD1 or TRBD2 (6 bases each). This CDR3 comprises 15 residues. V lost 2 bases and J 0 bases, leaving 9 bases between the germline ends. Germline CDR1 reads SGHDT; CDR2 reads YYEEEE. In nucleotides, the CDR3 is TGTGCCAGCAGCTTAGGGGGACTAGCCAAAAACATTCAGTACTTC. Translated, it gives CASSLGGLAKNIQYF.

The chain joins TRBV9 to TRBJ2-3; D is undetermined. The CDR3 totals 14 residues. Trimming took off 0 bases at V and 2 bases at J, with 7 bases between the two ends. Germline V gene lookup returns CDR1 SGDLS and CDR2 YYNGEE. The CDR3 DNA sequence: TGTGCCAGCAGCGTAGGGCCCATCACAGATACGCAGTATTTT. This codes for CASSVGPITDTQYF.

The chain uses TRBV7-2 and TRBJ2-5; 7 bases fit TRBD2. Germline assignment: CDR1 SGHTA and CDR2 FQGNSA. The CDR3 spans 16 residues. Trimming cost V 5 bases and J 4 bases; bases outside gene matches: 13. CDR3 region: CASSDQLAQSGETQYF. The CDR3 nucleotides read TGTGCCAGCAGCGACCAACTAGCGCAGTCGGGAGAGACCCAGTACTTC.

V usage is TRBV4-2 and J usage is TRBJ1-3, with D uncertain. V gave up 0 bases and J gave up 1 base, with 10 bases separating them. This CDR3 region has 16 residues. Looked up from germline, CDR1 is LGHNA and CDR2 is YNFKEQ. This CDR3 reads CASSQDRRASGNTIYF. The DNA of the CDR3 is TGTGCCAGCAGCCAAGATCGACGGGCGTCTGGAAACACCATATATTTT.

V is TRBV4-1 and J is TRBJ2-3; the match to TRBD2 covers 10 bases. Germline-derived CDR1 and CDR2 are MGHRA and YSYEKL. The CDR3 length is 17 residues. The trim removed 6 bases at V and 4 bases at J, leaving 13 bases unmatched. The CDR3 loop is CASRTRPTSGTADTQYF. As DNA, the CDR3 is TGCGCCAGCAGGACGCGGCCTACTAGCGGGACTGCAGATACGCAGTATTTT.

This clone has only one observation. The chain uses TRBV11-3 and TRBJ2-3; D not certain. CDR3 length equals 14 residues. Between the trimmed V and J ends, which lost 3 bases and 0 bases, there was a span of 7 bases. CDR1 SGHNT and CDR2 YENEEA come from the germline V gene. The CDR3 protein is CASSFGPSTDTQYF. The CDR3, as DNA: TGTGCCAGCAGCTTCGGACCTAGCACAGATACGCAGTATTTT.

The chain recombines TRBV6-6 with TRBJ1-5; D is undetermined. Trimming cost V 0 bases and J 3 bases, with 9 bases left between them. The germline V gene has CDR1 MNHNY and CDR2 SVGAGI (reference sequence). This CDR3 has 15 amino acids. The CDR3 DNA reads as TGTGCCAGCAGTTACTCGAGCGCGGACAATCAGCCCCAGCATTTT. The encoded protein is CASSYSSADNQPQHF.

This chain links TRBV28 with TRBJ1-2; 8 bases line up with TRBD1. The CDR3 has 15 amino acids. V was pared by 3 bases and J by 7 bases, with 10 bases of the junction left unmatched. Germline CDR1 MDHEN, CDR2 SYDVKM. The CDR3 DNA reads TGTGCCAGCAGTTTTCAACCCAGGGGGCTTGCTGGCTACACCTTC. It is translated as CASSFQPRGLAGYTF.

In DNA, the CDR3 is TGTGCCAGCAGTTTTACCTACGAGCAGTACTTC. It specifies CASSFTYEQYF. The chain couples TRBV6-1 to TRBJ2-7; D gene unclear. Germline V gives CDR1 MNHNS, CDR2 SASEGT. The ends were cut back, 5 bases at V and 2 bases at J, with 4 bases in the middle. The CDR3 is made up of 11 amino acids.

This chain joins TRBV7-8 and TRBJ2-1; 9 bases match TRBD2. CDR3 length: 14 residues. V was clipped by 2 bases and J by 10 bases; unmatched bases: 6. Germline V gene data show CDR1 as SGHVS and CDR2 as FQNEAQ. Written as DNA, the CDR3 is TGTGCCAGCAGCTTATATCGCCTAGCGGGAGAGCAGTTCTTC. Translated, it gives CASSLYRLAGEQFF.

This clone was counted once. The chain has TRBV15 and TRBJ2-1; the D is unclear. With 0 bases removed from V and 6 bases from J, the gap between germline ends came to 6 bases. This CDR3 is built from 13 residues. The germline V gene encodes CDR1 LNHNV and CDR2 YYDKDF (reference sequence). DNA of the CDR3: TGTGCCACCAGCAGAGAGTCGCGCAATGAGCAGTTCTTC. It encodes CATSRESRNEQFF.

For this clone: Different DNA sequences within this sample yield the same CDR3. The chain couples TRBV4-3 to TRBJ2-1; D not resolved. The CDR3 has 13 amino acids. Germline V gene sequence: CDR1 LGHNA, CDR2 YSLEER. V lost 1 base to trimming and J lost 6 bases, with 7 bases between them. In DNA form, the CDR3 reads TGCGCCAGCAGCCAAGTTGTAGGCAATGAGCAGTTCTTC. Encoded protein: CASSQVVGNEQFF.